These 8 T cell receptor beta chains came from one sample sequenced in a study of Tregs in tolerant kidney transplant recipients. The table came from immunoSEQ multiplex PCR; TCRdb's copy has only in-frame clones and leaves some out. The sample includes about 77,000 clones, 98% of them seen just once. The sequences come from CD4+ T cells from blood, collected before the transplant. The source is a human donor who received a combined kidney and bone marrow transplant.

V usage is TRBV7-9 and J usage is TRBJ2-3; TRBD2 aligns across 7 bases. The CDR3 contains 16 residues. Germline CDR1 and CDR2: SEHNR and FQNEAQ (reference sequence). V shed 3 bases, J shed 0 bases, and the junction held 6 bases outside the gene matches. This CDR3 reads CASSFFGGGSTDTQYF. Here the CDR3 DNA reads TGTGCCAGCAGCTTCTTCGGGGGAGGGAGCACAGATACGCAGTATTTT.

The chain has TRBV7-2 and TRBJ1-5; TRBD1 agrees at 7 bases. The ends lost 1 base at V and 7 bases at J; junction bases unmatched: 7. The germline V gene has CDR1 SGHTA and CDR2 FQGNSA. This CDR3 region has 15 residues. The CDR3, as DNA: TGTGCCAGCAGCTTAGTCGGGGACAGCTCCCAGCCCCAGCATTTT. It yields the protein CASSLVGDSSQPQHF.

This clone was recorded once. The gene calls are TRBV29-1 and TRBJ2-2; the D is unclear. CDR3 length: 14 residues. V lost 2 bases to trimming and J lost 3 bases, with 10 bases between them. The germline V gene has CDR1 SQVTM and CDR2 ANQGSEA. CDR3: CSVENSYYTGELFF. The CDR3 DNA sequence: TGCAGCGTTGAAAACAGCTATTACACCGGGGAGCTGTTTTTT.

The V gene is TRBV5-6, the J gene TRBJ1-4; 11 bases map to TRBD1. Germline V gene lookup returns CDR1 SGHDT and CDR2 YYEEEE. J lost 7 bases, V lost 1 base, and 3 bases had no gene match. This CDR3 comprises 15 residues. CDR3 in amino acids: CASSLTGTGGEKLFF. CDR3 DNA: TGTGCCAGCAGCTTGACCGGGACAGGGGGTGAAAAACTGTTTTTT. Full variable domain (missing parts from reference TRBV5-6 and TRBJ1-4): DAGVTQSPTHLIKTRGQQVTLRCSPKSGHDTVSWYQQALGQGPQFIFQYYEEEERQRGNFPDRFSGHQFPNYSSELNVNALLLGDSALYLCASSLTGTGGEKLFFGSGTQLSVL.

The CDR3 DNA reads TGCAGCGTTGTACCAGCGGGATGGCGGAAGACCCAGTACTTC. This codes for CSVVPAGWRKTQYF. V usage is TRBV29-1 and J usage is TRBJ2-5; TRBD2 aligns across 7 bases. J was trimmed by 6 bases and V by 4 bases; bases with no gene match: 11. This CDR3 spans 14 amino acids. The germline V gene encodes CDR1 SQVTM and CDR2 ANQGSEA.

CDR3 in DNA: TGTGCCAGCAGCCCCCGGGACAGGGTGGGAGACGAGCAGTACTTC. This sequence encodes CASSPRDRVGDEQYF. The V call is TRBV21-1, the J call TRBJ2-7; whether TRBD1, the table's D call, matches the DNA was not checked. TRBV21-1 has pseudogene status. CDR3 size: 15 residues.

The rearrangement uses TRBV11-2 and TRBJ1-2; D call uncertain. Germline CDR1 is SGHAT and CDR2 is FQNNGV. V gave up 9 bases and J gave up 9 bases, with 20 bases separating them. This CDR3 region has 13 residues. The CDR3 DNA sequence: TGTGCCAGTGCAACTAGACACACCATCCGCTACACCTTC. Its translation is CASATRHTIRYTF.

V usage is TRBV11-3 and J usage is TRBJ2-7; 11 bases line up with TRBD2. The CDR3 totals 16 residues. Germline assignment: CDR1 SGHNT and CDR2 YENEEA. V was clipped by 0 bases and J by 4 bases; unmatched bases: 5. The CDR3 protein is CASSLDSGTSGYEQYF. CDR3 sequence (DNA): TGTGCCAGCAGCTTAGATAGCGGGACTAGCGGATACGAGCAGTACTTC.